The clone carrying this T cell receptor beta chain was detected only a few times. Using its own MiXCR run on the RT-PCR reads, TCRdb lists one record per CDR3 protein. The sample records around 700,000 distinct CDR3 sequences, approximately 14% being singletons. CDR1 SGHVS and CDR2 FQNEAQ come from the germline V gene. The CDR3 consists of 16 residues. V dropped 3 bases and J dropped 2; count of bases not matched to a gene: 7. V usage is TRBV7-8 and J usage is TRBJ2-3; 8 bases are shared with TRBD1. This sequence originates from a female donor in good health, serving as a healthy control. The sample consisted of memory CD4+ T cells from blood. The DNA of the CDR3 is TGTGCCAGCAGCTTCGTACGGACAGGGTTCACAGATACGCAGTATTTT. Protein sequence: CASSFVRTGFTDTQYF.